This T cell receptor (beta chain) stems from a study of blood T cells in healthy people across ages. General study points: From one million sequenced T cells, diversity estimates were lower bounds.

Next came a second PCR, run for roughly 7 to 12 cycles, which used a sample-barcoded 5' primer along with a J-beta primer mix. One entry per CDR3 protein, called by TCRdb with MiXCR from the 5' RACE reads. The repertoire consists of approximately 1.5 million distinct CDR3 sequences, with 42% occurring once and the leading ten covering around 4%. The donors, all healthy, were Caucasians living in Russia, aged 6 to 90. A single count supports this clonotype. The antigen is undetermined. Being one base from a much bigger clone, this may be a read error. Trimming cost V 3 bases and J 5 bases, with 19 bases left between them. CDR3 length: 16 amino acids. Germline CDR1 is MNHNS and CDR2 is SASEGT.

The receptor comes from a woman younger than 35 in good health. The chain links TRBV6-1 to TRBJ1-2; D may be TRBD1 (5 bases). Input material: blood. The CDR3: CASSEGRGGGPYGYTF. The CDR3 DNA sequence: TGTGCCAGCAGTGAGGGGCGGGGAGGTGGTCCTTATGGCTACACCTTC.